The 23 T cell receptor beta chains below come from one sample, sequenced in a study of blood T cell repertoires in COVID-19. Method: immunoSEQ multiplex PCR; TCRdb's copy keeps in-frame clones and lacks some. The repertoire includes about 210,000 clones, roughly 89% of them detected once, and approximately 10% sits in the top ten. Material for sequencing was PBMCs or T cells enriched from blood (not recorded which). The receptors shown here come from a man between 18 and 29 years old with acute COVID-19.

The rearrangement joins TRBV27 to TRBJ2-3; the D gene is possibly TRBD1 (5 bases). V dropped 2 bases and J dropped 4 bases, with 16 bases sitting between them. The V gene's germline CDR1 is MNHEY and CDR2 SMNVEV (reference sequence). This CDR3 region has 16 residues. For the CDR3, the DNA is TGTGCCAGCAGTTTAACTTGGGGCTTCGGTGCAGATACGCAGTATTTT. It codes for CASSLTWGFGADTQYF.

The gene calls are TRBV5-1 and TRBJ2-7, with D uncertain. This CDR3 is built from 13 residues. Germline lookup yields CDR1 SGHRS and CDR2 YFSETQ. The ends were cut back, 0 bases at V and 3 bases at J, with 7 bases in the middle. The CDR3 region has the DNA TGCGCCAGCAGCTTGGGAGTTCGCTACGAGCAGTACTTC. Translation gives CASSLGVRYEQYF.

V gene TRBV29-1 combines with J gene TRBJ2-1; unclear D gene. Germline CDR1 and CDR2: SQVTM and ANQGSEA. The CDR3 loop spans 14 amino acids. The V and J ends lost 4 bases and 0 bases respectively, with 10 bases between them. The CDR3 coding sequence is TGCAGCGTTGGGGCCGATTTCTCCTACAATGAGCAGTTCTTC. Amino acid sequence: CSVGADFSYNEQFF.

The chain recombines TRBV5-4 with TRBJ2-4; TRBD2 is a possible D gene (5 bases). CDR3 size: 14 residues. Germline CDR1 SGHNT, CDR2 YYREEE (reference sequence). V was cut by 0 bases and J by 4 bases, with 8 bases left in between. CDR3 sequence reads: CASSLELDKNIQYF. In DNA, the CDR3 is TGTGCCAGCAGCTTGGAACTAGATAAAAACATTCAGTACTTC.

The genes are TRBV4-1 and TRBJ1-2; D is undetermined. Germline V lookup: CDR1 MGHRA, CDR2 YSYEKL. The V gene lost 6 bases and the J gene lost 5 bases, with 19 bases spanning the gap. CDR3 size: 15 residues. The CDR3 DNA reads as TGCGCCAGCAGAGCTCCCGAGGGAGCCCTGTATGGCTACACCTTC. As protein: CASRAPEGALYGYTF.

The gene calls are TRBV27 and TRBJ2-1, with 7 positions matching TRBD2. Germline V gives CDR1 MNHEY, CDR2 SMNVEV (reference sequence). With 5 bases clipped from V and 5 bases from J, the junction kept 15 bases outside the gene matches. CDR3 length: 17 amino acids. The chain's CDR3 is CASSPGWGGLGNNEQFF. The CDR3 coding sequence is TGTGCCAGCAGTCCCGGTTGGGGGGGACTGGGTAACAATGAGCAGTTCTTC.

This chain uses TRBV6-1 with TRBJ2-5; 7 bases are shared with TRBD2. V was pared by 2 bases and J by 7 bases, with 10 bases of the junction left unmatched. Germline CDR1 and CDR2: MNHNS and SASEGT. The CDR3 totals 15 residues. The CDR3 coding sequence is TGTGCCAGCAGTGAAAATAGTGGGAGGGCCGGGACCCAGTACTTC. This codes for CASSENSGRAGTQYF.

The rearrangement uses TRBV6-5 and TRBJ2-2, with D possibly being TRBD2 (6 bases). Trimming pared 6 bases from V and 8 bases from J, leaving 19 bases between. This CDR3 is 15 amino acids long. Germline CDR1 reads MNHEY; CDR2 reads SVGAGI. Here the CDR3 DNA reads TGTGCCAGCAGGATTCCGGGACTCTATTTGGGGGAGCTGTTTTTT. It yields the protein CASRIPGLYLGELFF.

The V and J genes are TRBV5-5 and TRBJ1-4, with D possibly being TRBD1 (5 bases). This CDR3 is 11 amino acids long. Germline V lookup: CDR1 SGHKS, CDR2 YYEKEE (reference sequence). V lost 4 bases and J lost 8, with 6 bases in between. CDR3 in amino acids: CASSRGEKLFF. DNA for the CDR3: TGTGCCAGCAGCCGGGGGGAAAAACTGTTTTTT.

The rearrangement links TRBV29-1 to TRBJ1-3; perhaps TRBD1 as D (5 bases). Germline CDR1 SQVTM, CDR2 ANQGSEA. V shed 4 bases and J shed 3 bases, with 7 bases lying between them. This CDR3 spans 12 amino acids. CDR3 DNA: TGCAGCGTTGGGGGGGATGGAAACACCATATATTTT. Protein product: CSVGGDGNTIYF.

The CDR3 here is CASSLAGGSETQYF. The CDR3 DNA sequence: TGTGCCAGCAGCTTAGCTGGGGGCAGTGAGACCCAGTACTTC. The chain uses TRBV7-6 and TRBJ2-5, with TRBD1 as a possible D gene (6 bases). This CDR3 has 14 residues. The V end lost 0 bases, the J end lost 5 bases, and 10 bases lay between the germline ends. Germline CDR1 is SGHVS and CDR2 is FNYEAQ.

The chain joins TRBV7-9 to TRBJ1-4; D perhaps matches TRBD1 (5 bases). V lost 4 bases to trimming and J lost 14 bases, with 17 bases between them. The CDR3 has 13 residues. CDR1 and CDR2 (germline): SEHNR, FQNEAQ (reference sequence). The CDR3 nucleotides are TGTGCCAGCAGCTCTCAAAGCGGGGGGTTGCTGTTTTTT. Translated, it gives CASSSQSGGLLFF.

The CDR3 nucleotides read TGTGCCAGCAGTTGGGACTCCTCTGGAAACACCATATATTTT. Translation: CASSWDSSGNTIYF. V and J are TRBV7-2 and TRBJ1-3, with D maybe TRBD1 (5 bases). The CDR3 length is 14 residues. Trimming pared 6 bases from V and 0 bases from J, leaving 9 bases between. Germline V gives CDR1 SGHTA, CDR2 FQGNSA.

This chain links TRBV7-2 with TRBJ1-2; 8 positions agree with TRBD1. CDR1 is SGHTA and CDR2 is FQGNSA in the germline V gene. This CDR3 comprises 13 residues. V trimming: 3 bases; J trimming: 8 bases; junction bases outside the gene matches: 5. CDR3 amino acids: CASSLQGARGYTF. The CDR3 DNA follows: TGTGCCAGCAGCTTGCAGGGGGCGCGGGGCTACACCTTC. Based on the CDR3 plus reference TRBV7-2 and TRBJ1-2, the full variable domain is GAGVSQSPSNKVTEKGKDVELRCDPISGHTALYWYRQSLGQGLEFLIYFQGNSAPDKSGLPSDRFSAERTGGSVSTLTIQRTQQEDSAVYLCASSLQGARGYTFGSGTRLTVV.

This clone has only one observation. The chain has TRBV30 and TRBJ2-7; 8 bases map to TRBD1. This CDR3 has 11 amino acids. Germline CDR1 is GTSNPN and CDR2 is SVGIG (reference sequence). CDR3 sequence: CAGTGNYEQYF. Here the CDR3 DNA reads TGTGCGGGGACAGGAAACTACGAGCAGTACTTC.

The rearrangement joins TRBV4-1 to TRBJ2-6; TRBD1 agrees at 7 bases. Germline loops: CDR1 MGHRA, CDR2 YSYEKL. Unmatched junction bases numbered 6, after V lost 1 base and J lost 0 bases. The CDR3 extends over 18 amino acids. This CDR3 is CASSQARDSYSGANVLTF. The CDR3 DNA sequence: TGCGCCAGCAGCCAAGCCCGGGACAGTTACTCTGGGGCCAACGTCCTGACTTTC.

This chain links TRBV9 with TRBJ2-1; 8 nucleotides agree with TRBD2. V gave up 0 bases and J gave up 1 base; unmatched junction bases: 3. CDR1 SGDLS and CDR2 YYNGEE come from the germline V gene. This CDR3 has 16 amino acids. The CDR3 nucleotides are TGTGCCAGCAGCGTAGGCGGGGGGCAATCCTACAATGAGCAGTTCTTC. Translation: CASSVGGGQSYNEQFF.

This clone was picked up one time. The J gene is TRBJ1-4, the V gene TRBV29-1; the D is unclear. This CDR3 spans 12 amino acids. The V gene lost 4 bases and the J gene lost 8 bases, with 11 bases spanning the gap. Germline values: CDR1 SQVTM, CDR2 ANQGSEA. CDR3 sequence: CSVAGVGEKLFF. The CDR3, as DNA: TGCAGCGTTGCCGGGGTAGGAGAAAAACTGTTTTTT.

This clone came up once. The chain uses TRBV10-3 and TRBJ1-1; 9 bases fit TRBD1. V lost 4 bases to trimming and J lost 4 bases; unmatched junction nucleotides: 4. The V gene's germline CDR1 is ENHRY and CDR2 SYGVKD. The CDR3 runs to 14 residues. CDR3 residues: CAISGGQGGTEAFF. In DNA form, the CDR3 reads TGTGCCATCAGTGGGGGACAGGGAGGCACTGAAGCTTTCTTT.

CDR3 nucleotides: TGTGCCAGCAGCAAGCTACCGGGACAGTTCCACGAGCAGTACTTC. Its protein product is CASSKLPGQFHEQYF. The chain has TRBV5-5 and TRBJ2-7; 7 bases are a match to TRBD1. J was trimmed by 5 bases and V by 4 bases; bases with no gene match: 12. Germline assignment: CDR1 SGHKS and CDR2 YYEKEE (reference sequence). The CDR3 loop spans 15 amino acids.

A few counts support this clone. The chain has TRBV2 and TRBJ1-4, with TRBD1 identical over 7 bases. There are 16 residues in the CDR3. V shed 8 bases and J 6 bases; nucleotides not matched to a gene: 15. Germline CDR1 and CDR2: SNHLY and FYNNEI. In DNA, the CDR3 is TGTGCCAGCCGTGTAAATACAGGGGCCTTTGATGAAAAACTGTTTTTT. Amino acids: CASRVNTGAFDEKLFF.

V is TRBV5-4 and J is TRBJ2-1; TRBD1 matches 10 bases. The V and J ends lost 4 bases and 3 bases, in that order; junction bases with no gene match: 7. Per the germline V gene, CDR1 is SGHNT and CDR2 is YYREEE (reference sequence). The CDR3 sequence is 16 residues long. The CDR3 DNA sequence: TGTGCCAGCAGCGTGGCCGGGACAGGGGACTACAATGAGCAGTTCTTC. It is translated as CASSVAGTGDYNEQFF. The entire variable domain, with the rest obtained from reference TRBV5-4 and TRBJ2-1, is as follows: ETGVTQSPTHLIKTRGQQVTLRCSSQSGHNTVSWYQQALGQGPQFIFQYYREEENGRGNFPPRFSGLQFPNYSSELNVNALELDDSALYLCASSVAGTGDYNEQFFGPGTRLTVL.

The chain recombines TRBV5-6 with TRBJ2-1, with TRBD1 identical over 9 bases. This CDR3 region has 15 residues. The germline V gene encodes CDR1 SGHDT and CDR2 YYEEEE. J was trimmed by 7 bases and V by 1 base; bases with no gene match: 6. CDR3 in DNA: TGTGCCAGCAGCTTGAGTGTCGACAGGGGGAATGAGCAGTTCTTC. Protein product: CASSLSVDRGNEQFF.